One and the same sample provided the 28 T cell receptor beta chains below, sequenced in a study of T cell responses to AZD1222 COVID-19 vaccine. The method was immunoSEQ multiplex PCR; TCRdb's version includes in-frame clones alone and lacks a portion of them. The repertoire has about 150,000 clones, 89% of them found once; the top ten carry 4.5% to 6%. The sequences come from peripheral blood, collected on day 0 of AZD1222 vaccination. The source of these receptors is an adult in good health.

The chain combines TRBV20-1 with TRBJ1-2; D not resolved. Germline V gene sequence: CDR1 DFQATT, CDR2 SNEGSKA (reference sequence). The CDR3 totals 11 residues. The V end was cut by 5 bases, the J end by 7 bases, with 11 bases between. CDR3 amino acids: CSAAAYRGYTF. The DNA for the CDR3 is TGCAGTGCTGCTGCATACCGTGGCTACACCTTC.

The chain links TRBV29-1 to TRBJ2-3; a possible D gene is TRBD2 (6 bases). This CDR3 spans 11 amino acids. Trimming took off 6 bases at V and 8 bases at J, with 12 bases between the two ends. Germline loops: CDR1 SQVTM, CDR2 ANQGSEA. The CDR3 bases are TGCAGCGTACAGACTAGTTCTACGCAGTATTTT. Amino acid sequence: CSVQTSSTQYF.

This chain connects TRBV7-9 to TRBJ1-1; 9 bases are a match to TRBD1. The germline V gene encodes CDR1 SEHNR and CDR2 FQNEAQ (reference sequence). J lost 10 bases, V lost 5 bases, and 5 bases had no gene match. This CDR3 is built from 12 residues. The CDR3 region is CASSNTGGLAFF. CDR3 DNA sequence: TGTGCCAGCAGCAATACAGGGGGCTTAGCTTTCTTT. The variable domain in full, completed from reference TRBV7-9 and TRBJ1-1, reads DTGVSQNPRHKITKRGQNVTFRCDPISEHNRLYWYRQTLGQGPEFLTYFQNEAQLEKSRLLSDRFSAERPKGSFSTLEIQRTEQGDSAMYLCASSNTGGLAFFGQGTRLTVV.

This rearrangement joins TRBV27 to TRBJ2-5; 7 bases are a match to TRBD2. Germline V lookup: CDR1 MNHEY, CDR2 SMNVEV (reference sequence). Trimming took 3 bases from V and 2 from J; bases not matched to a gene: 6. This CDR3 spans 15 amino acids. In nucleotides, the CDR3 is TGTGCCAGCAGTTTCGGGGGGATCCCACAAGAGACCCAGTACTTC. It yields the protein CASSFGGIPQETQYF.

This clone has just a few counts. This rearrangement joins TRBV28 to TRBJ1-3; D not certain. Per germline, CDR1 MDHEN and CDR2 SYDVKM. Trimming stripped 5 bases from V and 2 bases from J, with 16 bases between. The CDR3 loop spans 16 amino acids. The CDR3 sequence is CASSPTSEGTGNTIYF. The CDR3 DNA reads TGTGCCAGCAGTCCTACTTCCGAGGGTACTGGAAACACCATATATTTT.

The V gene is TRBV10-3, the J gene TRBJ1-1; D remains ambiguous. Germline CDR1 is ENHRY and CDR2 is SYGVKD. The CDR3 length is 14 residues. The ends were cut back, 5 bases at V and 1 base at J, with 11 bases in the middle. The CDR3, as DNA: TGTGCCATCAGTTTATCGCCAGGGAACACTGAAGCTTTCTTT. Protein: CAISLSPGNTEAFF.

The chain employs TRBV27 and TRBJ2-7; TRBD1 matches 7 bases. The CDR3 length is 15 residues. Germline values: CDR1 MNHEY, CDR2 SMNVEV (reference sequence). Losses at the gene ends were 5 bases for V and 3 bases for J; bases not matched to a gene: 10. CDR3 loop: CASSRTQGSYYEQYF. The CDR3 nucleotides are TGTGCCAGCAGTCGAACACAGGGGTCCTACTACGAGCAGTACTTC.

The chain carries TRBV4-1 and TRBJ2-1, with TRBD2 matching over 8 bases. The V and J ends lost 1 base and 9 bases, in that order; junction bases with no gene match: 8. The CDR3 covers 15 residues. Germline CDR1 MGHRA, CDR2 YSYEKL. Here the CDR3 reads CASSQGSGRSPEQFF. The CDR3, as DNA: TGCGCCAGCAGCCAAGGGAGCGGGAGATCCCCTGAGCAGTTCTTC.

This chain joins TRBV12-3 or TRBV12-4 and TRBJ2-2; TRBD2 might be the D (5 bases). The germline V and J ends were trimmed by 7 bases and 7 bases, with 13 bases remaining between them. The CDR3 loop spans 13 amino acids. CDR3: CASTLFRGGELFF. CDR3 nucleotide sequence: TGTGCCAGCACTCTTTTCCGGGGCGGGGAGCTGTTTTTT.

Only a few counts were recorded for this clone. V is TRBV19 and J is TRBJ1-5; D gene ambiguous. The CDR3 consists of 15 residues. V lost 3 bases, J lost 7 bases, and 16 bases lay in between. Germline CDR1 and CDR2: LNHDA and SQIVND (reference sequence). In DNA form, the CDR3 reads TGTGCCAGTAGTATCATAGGAGGAAGGGCGCAGCCCCAGCATTTT. Translated: CASSIIGGRAQPQHF.

The V and J genes are TRBV2 and TRBJ1-1, with D hard to call. The CDR3 length is 14 residues. The germline V gene encodes CDR1 SNHLY and CDR2 FYNNEI. Trimming cost V 7 bases and J 4 bases, with 16 bases left between them. The CDR3 nucleotides are TGTGCCAGCAAGGTAGACAAGTTAGGCACTGAAGCTTTCTTT. This encodes CASKVDKLGTEAFF.

This chain connects TRBV5-6 to TRBJ1-1; 9 nucleotides align to TRBD1. CDR1 is SGHDT, CDR2 YYEEEE, per germline. The CDR3 length is 16 residues. The J segment lost 5 bases and the V segment lost 0 bases, leaving 8 bases of the junction unmatched. The CDR3 DNA reads as TGTGCCAGCAGCTTGGTTATAGGGACAGGGTTGACTGAAGCTTTCTTT. Translated: CASSLVIGTGLTEAFF.

The chain recombines TRBV21-1 with TRBJ2-7. TRBV21-1 is a recognized pseudogene. The CDR3 runs to 16 residues. The CDR3 coding sequence is TGTGCCAGCAGCAAAGTGCGCTACCCGACGTGGGACGAGCAGTACTTC. It specifies CASSKVRYPTWDEQYF.

This chain links TRBV7-2 with TRBJ2-7; 11 bases are a match to TRBD2. V lost 6 bases and J lost 2; bases outside the gene matches: 9. Per the germline V gene, CDR1 is SGHTA and CDR2 is FQGNSA. The CDR3 covers 16 residues. CDR3 residues: CASRPPTSGGAYEQYF. CDR3 bases: TGTGCCAGCAGGCCCCCAACTAGCGGGGGTGCCTACGAGCAGTACTTC.

The V and J genes are TRBV11-3 and TRBJ2-1, with D tentatively TRBD1 or TRBD2 (5 bases each). Germline CDR1 SGHNT, CDR2 YENEEA. Trimming shortened V by 0 bases and J by 2 bases, and 17 bases separated the two germline ends. The CDR3 loop spans 18 amino acids. The CDR3 nucleotides read TGTGCCAGCAGCTTAGATAAGTGGGGGTCATTGGCCTACAATGAGCAGTTCTTC. Its protein product is CASSLDKWGSLAYNEQFF. The variable domain in full, with the rest retrieved from reference TRBV11-3 and TRBJ2-1, is EAGVVQSPRYKIIEKKQPVAFWCNPISGHNTLYWYLQNLGQGPELLIRYENEEAVDDSQLPKDRFSAERLKGVDSTLKIQPAELGDSAVYLCASSLDKWGSLAYNEQFFGPGTRLTVL.

The chain joins TRBV19 to TRBJ2-1; D not certain. The germline V gene encodes CDR1 LNHDA and CDR2 SQIVND (reference sequence). Trimming pared 5 bases from V and 4 bases from J, leaving 21 bases between. CDR3 length: 17 amino acids. Here the CDR3 DNA reads TGTGCCAGTAGTCCGTCCCGGGCCGGTCGAGGTTACAATGAGCAGTTCTTC. The encoded protein is CASSPSRAGRGYNEQFF.

Written as DNA, the CDR3 is TGTGCCTGGAGTGTACGTCGAGGGGCCAATGAGCAGTTCTTC. Protein product: CAWSVRRGANEQFF. J is TRBJ2-1 and V is TRBV30; D tentatively reads TRBD1 or TRBD2 (5 bases each). Between the trimmed V and J ends, which lost 0 bases and 6 bases, there was a span of 12 bases. Looked up from germline, CDR1 is GTSNPN and CDR2 is SVGIG (reference sequence). The CDR3 is made up of 14 amino acids.

The chain couples TRBV18 to TRBJ1-1; D might be TRBD1 (5 bases). Trimming stripped 6 bases from V and 6 bases from J, with 11 bases between. This CDR3 has 12 amino acids. Germline lookup yields CDR1 KGHSH and CDR2 LQKENI. CDR3 amino acids: CASSLGGAEAFF. CDR3 coding DNA: TGTGCCAGCTCCCTCGGGGGGGCTGAAGCTTTCTTT.

The chain couples TRBV7-6 to TRBJ1-5; 7 bases map to TRBD1. The CDR3 runs to 15 residues. V was clipped by 2 bases and J by 4 bases; unmatched bases: 5. The germline V gene has CDR1 SGHVS and CDR2 FNYEAQ. The CDR3 region has the DNA TGTGCCAGCAGCTTAAATAGGGGGCTAAATCAGCCCCAGCATTTT. Translation gives CASSLNRGLNQPQHF.

The chain recombines TRBV19 with TRBJ1-1; 7 bases align to TRBD1. This CDR3 is built from 14 residues. V shed 6 bases and J 10 bases; nucleotides not matched to a gene: 14. The germline CDR1 and CDR2 sequences are LNHDA and SQIVND (reference sequence). The CDR3 DNA follows: TGTGCCAGTAGCTGGGGACAGCCGAGTAATTTAGCTTTCTTT. This codes for CASSWGQPSNLAFF. Based on the CDR3 plus reference TRBV19 and TRBJ1-1, the full variable domain is DGGITQSPKYLFRKEGQNVTLSCEQNLNHDAMYWYRQDPGQGLRLIYYSQIVNDFQKGDIAEGYSVSREKKESFPLTVTSAQKNPTAFYLCASSWGQPSNLAFFGQGTRLTVV.

V gene TRBV28 combines with J gene TRBJ1-1, with D perhaps TRBD1 (6 bases). Germline V lookup: CDR1 MDHEN, CDR2 SYDVKM. Trimming removed 3 bases at V and 2 bases at J, with 10 bases between. The CDR3 totals 14 residues. CDR3 residues: CASSLPQGNTEAFF. In DNA form, the CDR3 reads TGTGCCAGCAGTTTGCCACAGGGAAACACTGAAGCTTTCTTT. The full variable domain, completed using reference TRBV28 and TRBJ1-1, is DVKVTQSSRYLVKRTGEKVFLECVQDMDHENMFWYRQDPGLGLRLIYFSYDVKMKEKGDIPEGYSVSREKKERFSLILESASTNQTSMYLCASSLPQGNTEAFFGQGTRLTVV.

The chain combines TRBV5-1 with TRBJ2-3; 8 positions agree with TRBD2. The V gene's germline CDR1 is SGHRS and CDR2 YFSETQ. Trimming removed 6 bases from V and 5 bases from J; junction bases left unmatched: 8. The CDR3 contains 14 residues. The CDR3 sequence: CASTLGRAIDTQYF. The CDR3 DNA reads TGCGCCAGCACCCTCGGGAGGGCCATAGATACGCAGTATTTT. Full variable domain (rest looked up from reference TRBV5-1 and TRBJ2-3): KAGVTQTPRYLIKTRGQQVTLSCSPISGHRSVSWYQQTPGQGLQFLFEYFSETQRNKGNFPGRFSGRQFSNSRSEMNVSTLELGDSALYLCASTLGRAIDTQYFGPGTRLTVL.

The chain uses TRBV7-2 and TRBJ1-1; 7 bases fit TRBD1. Per germline, CDR1 SGHTA and CDR2 FQGNSA. The CDR3 spans 13 residues. V was pared by 5 bases and J by 5 bases, with 5 bases of the junction left unmatched. The CDR3 region is CASSRRGRTEAFF. In DNA form, the CDR3 reads TGTGCCAGCAGCCGCAGGGGGAGAACTGAAGCTTTCTTT.

The gene calls are TRBV19 and TRBJ2-3; no reliable D call. The CDR3 consists of 17 residues. The V gene's germline CDR1 is LNHDA and CDR2 SQIVND (reference sequence). Trimming shortened V by 4 bases and J by 1 base, and 18 bases separated the two germline ends. CDR3 residues: CASSTTTPAWGTDTQYF. The DNA for the CDR3 is TGTGCCAGTAGTACCACAACTCCAGCTTGGGGCACAGATACGCAGTATTTT.

This clone occurred a few times. The chain uses TRBV19 and TRBJ1-2, with D uncertain. The CDR3 consists of 15 residues. Trimming cost V 3 bases and J 1 base, with 12 bases left between them. Per the germline V gene, CDR1 is LNHDA and CDR2 is SQIVND (reference sequence). As DNA, the CDR3 is TGTGCCAGTAGTATCGGGCCGCCTTGTAACTATGGCTACACCTTC. Its protein is CASSIGPPCNYGYTF.

The chain couples TRBV6-2 or TRBV6-3 to TRBJ1-2; the D is unclear. The CDR3 is 13 amino acids. Between the trimmed V and J ends, which lost 2 bases and 2 bases, there was a span of 6 bases. Germline V lookup: CDR1 MNHEY, CDR2 SVGEGT. CDR3 sequence reads: CASSYEDNYGYTF. CDR3 DNA: TGTGCCAGCAGTTACGAGGACAACTATGGCTACACCTTC.

The rearrangement uses TRBV7-2 and TRBJ2-5, with D possibly being TRBD2 (6 bases). In germline, CDR1 is SGHTA, CDR2 FQGNSA. The V end lost 4 bases, the J end lost 5 bases, and 14 bases lay between the germline ends. CDR3 size: 14 residues. The CDR3 protein is CASSSLGGIETQYF. CDR3 nucleotide sequence: TGTGCCAGCAGCTCCCTGGGAGGAATTGAGACCCAGTACTTC.

The rearrangement joins TRBV19 to TRBJ2-7; D gene ambiguous. Germline loops: CDR1 LNHDA, CDR2 SQIVND (reference sequence). Between the trimmed V and J ends, which lost 6 bases and 0 bases, there was a span of 15 bases. The CDR3 is 15 residues long. CDR3 residues: CASRPQNGPSYEQYF. As DNA, the CDR3 is TGTGCCAGTAGGCCCCAAAACGGGCCCTCCTACGAGCAGTACTTC.